This entry features one T cell receptor (beta chain) sequence. What it binds is unknown. This sample was taken from a study of T cell responses to AZD1222 COVID-19 vaccine. The study, taken as a whole, reports: The number of AZD1222 recipients seropositive at baseline was only 5 to 7. Repertoires were obtained solely post-peak T cell response. Nearly half of spike-specific TCRs reportedly go after variant regions that carry no mutations. Clonal diversity may have been underestimated, and the donors were mostly white British, with more females than males.

Only in-frame clones appear in the TCRdb table, and some are missing; sequencing was by immunoSEQ multiplex PCR. Of around 100,000 clones in the sample, about 90% are singletons; the top ten hold around 8%. J lost 0 bases, V lost 5 bases, and 5 bases had no gene match. This CDR3 is 15 amino acids long. From germline, CDR1 is SGHTA and CDR2 FQGTGA. The V call is TRBV7-3, the J call TRBJ2-3; 7 nucleotides line up with TRBD2. The receptor was isolated from an adult in good health. The input for sequencing was peripheral blood, taken on day 0 of AZD1222 vaccination. The CDR3 bases are TGTGCCAGCAGCCCCTTGGGGGGGAGCACAGATACGCAGTATTTT. Translating gives CASSPLGGSTDTQYF.